This T cell receptor (beta chain) stems from a study of blood T cell repertoires in COVID-19. Libraries were prepared by immunoSEQ multiplex PCR; TCRdb keeps only in-frame clonotypes and omits some of them. The profile shows about 260,000 clones, approximately 88% of them singletons. The TCR was taken from a middle-aged woman who had been exposed to COVID-19. The specimen was PBMCs or T cells enriched from blood (not recorded which).

CDR3 loop: CASSQARQGNNEKLFF. The CDR3 DNA is TGCGCCAGCAGCCAGGCTAGACAGGGGAATAATGAAAAACTGTTTTTT. The rearrangement joins TRBV4-3 to TRBJ1-4; 8 bases line up with TRBD1. Trimming cost V 3 bases and J 4 bases; bases outside gene matches: 7. The CDR3 length is 16 residues. Germline CDR1 is LGHNA and CDR2 is YSLEER.